This T cell receptor (beta chain) stems from a study of blood T cell repertoires in COVID-19. As for the study in general: Samples representing acute and convalescent COVID-19 were sourced from the United States, Italy and Spain. PBMCs, B-cell-depleted T cells, or T cells were the source of the cDNA or gDNA that made up the material.

This CDR3 is built from 12 residues. The germline gives CDR1 SNHLY, CDR2 FYNNEI. The V end was cut by 6 bases, the J end by 6 bases, with 12 bases between. Per the authors' pipeline: Amplification with reference gene primers provided the estimates of nucleated cell counts. Here immunoSEQ multiplex PCR was the method, and the copy in TCRdb shows in-frame clones only, minus some. That table supplies the V and J calls and clone size; D and trimming were determined from the DNA. The data contain tens of thousands of clones, about nine tenths of them singletons. The gene calls are TRBV2 and TRBJ2-7; a possible D gene is TRBD1 (6 bases). The receptor was derived from a human donor in a cohort sampled during active COVID-19. The sample was peripheral blood. DNA of the CDR3: TGTGCCAGCAGCGTTCAGGGGACCGAGCAGTACTTC. Translating it yields CASSVQGTEQYF. Full variable domain (remainder filled in from reference TRBV2 and TRBJ2-7): EPEVTQTPSHQVTQMGQEVILRCVPISNHLYFYWYRQILGQKVEFLVSFYNNEISEKSEIFDDQFSVERPDGSNFTLKIRSTKLEDSAMYFCASSVQGTEQYFGPGTRLTVT.